One and the same sample provided the 20 T cell receptor beta chains below, sequenced in a study of blood T cell repertoires in COVID-19. Only in-frame clones appear in the TCRdb table, and some are missing; sequencing was by immunoSEQ multiplex PCR. Of around 300,000 clones listed, 65% to 90% are singletons. Sequenced sample: peripheral blood. Every receptor here comes from a human donor in a cohort sampled during active COVID-19.

CDR3 DNA sequence: TGTGCCAGCAGTTTATACTCTGGAAACACCATATATTTT. Protein: CASSLYSGNTIYF. The chain combines TRBV5-6 with TRBJ1-3, with D unclear. There are 13 residues in the CDR3. In germline, CDR1 is SGHDT, CDR2 YYEEEE. V was trimmed by 5 bases and J by 0 bases, leaving 6 bases between them. Full variable domain (missing parts from reference TRBV5-6 and TRBJ1-3): DAGVTQSPTHLIKTRGQQVTLRCSPKSGHDTVSWYQQALGQGPQFIFQYYEEEERQRGNFPDRFSGHQFPNYSSELNVNALLLGDSALYLCASSLYSGNTIYFGEGSWLTVV.

This chain joins TRBV7-6 and TRBJ2-1; 11 bases fit TRBD1. The CDR3 has 18 residues. Per the germline V gene, CDR1 is SGHVS and CDR2 is FNYEAQ. The V gene end was trimmed by 0 bases and the J gene end by 7 bases; junction bases not matched to a gene: 11. CDR3 residues: CASSLAQTRTGGLNEQFF. The DNA for the CDR3 is TGTGCCAGCAGCTTAGCGCAAACCAGGACAGGGGGCCTTAATGAGCAGTTCTTC.

The V and J genes are TRBV27 and TRBJ2-7; TRBD2 aligns across 8 bases. Trimming removed 7 bases from V and 6 bases from J; junction bases left unmatched: 8. The CDR3 is 13 residues long. Looked up from germline, CDR1 is MNHEY and CDR2 is SMNVEV (reference sequence). In DNA, the CDR3 is TGTGCCAGCAATTCACTCGCGGGGGGCGAGCAGTACTTC. Amino acids: CASNSLAGGEQYF.

This clone came up once. The J gene is TRBJ2-3, the V gene TRBV12-5; D is possibly TRBD2 (6 bases). Trimming took 4 bases from V and 2 from J, leaving 19 bases between them. The CDR3 totals 17 residues. Germline CDR1 is LGHNT and CDR2 is FRNRAP. CDR3 sequence: CASGWGTSPSYTDTQYF. As DNA, the CDR3 is TGTGCTAGTGGTTGGGGGACTTCTCCTTCATACACAGATACGCAGTATTTT.

CDR3 sequence reads: CASSQGVQEKLFF. As DNA, the CDR3 is TGTGCCAGCAGCCAAGGGGTACAGGAAAAACTGTTTTTT. The chain links TRBV3-1 (or the pseudogene TRBV3-2) to TRBJ1-4; D not certain. The V gene lost 1 base and the J gene lost 8 bases, with 8 bases spanning the gap. This CDR3 comprises 13 residues. Germline CDR1 reads LGHDT; CDR2 reads YNNKEL (reference sequence).

V gene TRBV3-1 (or the pseudogene TRBV3-2) combines with J gene TRBJ1-6, with D tentatively TRBD1 (6 bases). The CDR3 is 15 amino acids. The germline V and J ends were trimmed by 4 bases and 7 bases, with 14 bases remaining between them. The germline CDR1 and CDR2 sequences are LGHDT and YNNKEL (reference sequence). The CDR3 nucleotides are TGTGCCAGCAGCCCTGGACTGGGGGCGAATTCACCCCTCCACTTT. Its protein is CASSPGLGANSPLHF.

The rearrangement uses TRBV18 and TRBJ1-1; TRBD1 might be the D (5 bases). With 8 bases removed from V and 1 base from J, the gap between germline ends came to 14 bases. Looked up from germline, CDR1 is KGHSH and CDR2 is LQKENI. This CDR3 has 14 amino acids. The CDR3 nucleotides are TGTGCCAGCCAATTAAAAACAGGGAACACTGAAGCTTTCTTT. It translates to CASQLKTGNTEAFF.

J is TRBJ2-5 and V is TRBV27; 8 positions match TRBD2. Per germline, CDR1 MNHEY and CDR2 SMNVEV (reference sequence). V dropped 6 bases and J dropped 2; count of bases not matched to a gene: 8. There are 15 residues in the CDR3. The CDR3 here is CASRLAGIFQETQYF. In nucleotides, the CDR3 is TGTGCCAGCAGGCTAGCGGGCATCTTTCAAGAGACCCAGTACTTC.

V gene TRBV14 combines with J gene TRBJ1-1; D call uncertain. The germline CDR1 and CDR2 sequences are SGHDN and FVKESK. Trimming removed 5 bases at V and 1 base at J, with 14 bases between. CDR3 length equals 15 residues. Here the CDR3 DNA reads TGTGCCAGCAGCAAAGGGAGGGTAACGAACACTGAAGCTTTCTTT. Its protein product is CASSKGRVTNTEAFF.

This sequence joins TRBV5-1 and TRBJ2-3; perhaps TRBD1 as D (5 bases). Trimming shortened V by 0 bases and J by 3 bases, and 17 bases separated the two germline ends. The germline V gene encodes CDR1 SGHRS and CDR2 YFSETQ. The CDR3 is 17 amino acids. The DNA for the CDR3 is TGCGCCAGCAGCTTGGTTTCCCAAAGGGCAGGGACAGATACGCAGTATTTT. Residues: CASSLVSQRAGTDTQYF.

The CDR3 reads CASSQVGGGTEAFF. The CDR3, as DNA: TGTGCCAGCAGCCAAGTCGGGGGGGGCACTGAAGCTTTCTTT. This chain connects TRBV3-1 (or the pseudogene TRBV3-2) to TRBJ1-1, with D possibly TRBD1 on 5 matching bases. The CDR3 consists of 14 residues. Germline V CDR1 and CDR2: LGHDT, YNNKEL (reference sequence). Trimming pared 1 base from V and 4 bases from J, leaving 10 bases between.

V is TRBV4-3 and J is TRBJ2-3, with D maybe TRBD1 (6 bases). V gave up 4 bases and J gave up 3 bases, with 23 bases separating them. The length of the CDR3 is 18 residues. From germline, CDR1 is LGHNA and CDR2 YSLEER. In nucleotides, the CDR3 is TGCGCCAGCAGCCGGAACGCAGGGGAAGGAAGGTTAACAGATACGCAGTATTTT. Translation: CASSRNAGEGRLTDTQYF.

This sequence joins TRBV19 and TRBJ1-5; 10 bases agree with TRBD1. V was pared by 7 bases and J by 1 base, with 4 bases of the junction left unmatched. Germline CDR1 and CDR2: LNHDA and SQIVND (reference sequence). This CDR3 has 15 residues. In nucleotides, the CDR3 is TGTGCCAGTATAGGGACAGGGGCGAGCAATCAGCCCCAGCATTTT. Its protein product is CASIGTGASNQPQHF.

The rearrangement uses TRBV4-1 and TRBJ2-5; a weak D match, TRBD1 (5 bases). CDR1 and CDR2 (germline): MGHRA, YSYEKL. V was cut by 1 base and J by 5 bases, with 20 bases left in between. The CDR3 is 17 residues long. This chain's CDR3 is CASSQARLGLFVETQYF. The CDR3 region has the DNA TGCGCCAGCAGCCAAGCTCGATTGGGGCTATTTGTGGAGACCCAGTACTTC.

J is TRBJ1-2 and V is TRBV28; 7 bases map to TRBD1. J lost 0 bases, V lost 5 bases, and 6 bases had no gene match. Germline-derived CDR1 and CDR2 are MDHEN and SYDVKM. The CDR3 runs to 15 residues. In nucleotides, the CDR3 is TGTGCCAGCAGTACTCCCGGGACAGCTAACTATGGCTACACCTTC. Its protein product is CASSTPGTANYGYTF.

J is TRBJ1-2 and V is TRBV27, with a tentative D call TRBD1 (5 bases). The V and J ends lost 3 bases and 7 bases respectively, with 12 bases between them. This CDR3 is 13 amino acids long. The germline CDR1 and CDR2 sequences are MNHEY and SMNVEV (reference sequence). The CDR3 DNA reads as TGTGCCAGCAGTTTTTCAGGGTTGGCTGGCTACACCTTC. As protein: CASSFSGLAGYTF.

V gene TRBV5-1 combines with J gene TRBJ1-4; 10 bases match TRBD1. V shed 4 bases and J 7 bases; nucleotides not matched to a gene: 4. The CDR3 totals 14 residues. The germline V gene has CDR1 SGHRS and CDR2 YFSETQ. The CDR3 loop is CASSPDRGREKLFF. CDR3 bases: TGCGCCAGCAGCCCCGACAGGGGGCGTGAAAAACTGTTTTTT.

The V call is TRBV5-6, the J call TRBJ2-7, with 8 bases matching TRBD2. CDR1 is SGHDT and CDR2 is YYEEEE in the germline V gene. This CDR3 spans 14 amino acids. V lost 4 bases, J lost 9 bases, and 12 bases stayed unmatched. The CDR3: CASSTGTRGGWQYF. CDR3 bases: TGTGCCAGCAGCACTGGGACACGGGGGGGTTGGCAGTACTTC.

This clone was seen once. The V gene is TRBV24-1, the J gene TRBJ2-7; D perhaps matches TRBD1 (5 bases). Germline V lookup: CDR1 KGHDR, CDR2 SFDVKD. This CDR3 is 14 amino acids long. The V gene lost 4 bases and the J gene lost 2 bases, with 11 bases spanning the gap. The CDR3 loop is CATSESRAPYEQYF. The CDR3 region has the DNA TGTGCCACCAGTGAGAGCAGGGCTCCCTACGAGCAGTACTTC.

V is TRBV6-2 or TRBV6-3 and J is TRBJ1-2; D is unclear. Trimming took 5 bases from V and 8 from J, leaving 9 bases between them. Germline V CDR1 and CDR2: MNHEY, SVGEGT. CDR3 size: 11 residues. CDR3 in DNA: TGTGCCAGCAGTGCAGGAATGGGCTACACCTTC. Its protein product is CASSAGMGYTF.